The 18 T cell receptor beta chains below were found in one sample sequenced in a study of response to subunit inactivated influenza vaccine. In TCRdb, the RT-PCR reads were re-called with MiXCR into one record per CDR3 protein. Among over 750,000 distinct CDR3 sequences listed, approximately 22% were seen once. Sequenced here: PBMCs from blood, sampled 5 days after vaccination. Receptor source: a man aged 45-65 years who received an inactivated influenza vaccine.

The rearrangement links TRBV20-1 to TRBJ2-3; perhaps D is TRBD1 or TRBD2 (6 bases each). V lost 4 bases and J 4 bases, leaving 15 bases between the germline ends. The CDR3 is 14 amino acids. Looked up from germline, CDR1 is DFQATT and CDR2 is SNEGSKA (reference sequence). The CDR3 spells CSANPGAPSDTQYF. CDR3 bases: TGCAGTGCTAATCCGGGGGCCCCATCAGATACGCAGTATTTT.

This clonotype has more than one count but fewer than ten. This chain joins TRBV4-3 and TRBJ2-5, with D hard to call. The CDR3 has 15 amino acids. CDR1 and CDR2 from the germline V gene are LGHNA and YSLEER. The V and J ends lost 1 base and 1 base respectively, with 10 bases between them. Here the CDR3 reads CASSQGVGPQETQYF. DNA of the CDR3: TGCGCCAGCAGCCAAGGGGTAGGACCCCAAGAGACCCAGTACTTC.

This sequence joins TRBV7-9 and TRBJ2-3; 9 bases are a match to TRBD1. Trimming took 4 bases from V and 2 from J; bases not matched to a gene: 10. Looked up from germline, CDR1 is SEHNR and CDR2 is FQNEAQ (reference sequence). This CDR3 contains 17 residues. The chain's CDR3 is CASSYIPGQGDTDTQYF. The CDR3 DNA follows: TGTGCCAGCAGCTACATCCCGGGACAGGGCGACACAGATACGCAGTATTTT.

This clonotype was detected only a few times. CDR3: CASSRDRGHEQYF. The CDR3 DNA reads TGTGCCAGCAGCCGGGACAGGGGTCACGAGCAGTACTTC. The chain uses TRBV3-1 and TRBJ2-7; 10 bases match TRBD1. CDR3 length equals 13 residues. With V trimmed by 4 bases and J by 5 bases, 2 bases remained unmatched. Per the germline V gene, CDR1 is LGHDT and CDR2 is YNNKEL (reference sequence).

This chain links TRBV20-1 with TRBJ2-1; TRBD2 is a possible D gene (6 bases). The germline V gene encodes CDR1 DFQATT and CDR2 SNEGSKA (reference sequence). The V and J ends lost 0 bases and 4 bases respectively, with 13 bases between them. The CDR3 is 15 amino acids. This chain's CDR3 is CSARDALAVYNEQFF. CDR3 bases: TGCAGTGCTAGAGATGCACTAGCAGTTTACAATGAGCAGTTCTTC.

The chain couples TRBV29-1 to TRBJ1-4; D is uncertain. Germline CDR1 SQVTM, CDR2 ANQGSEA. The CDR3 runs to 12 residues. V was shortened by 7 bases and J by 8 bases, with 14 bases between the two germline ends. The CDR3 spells CSGGVGEEKLFF. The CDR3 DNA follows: TGCAGCGGAGGCGTTGGCGAAGAAAAACTGTTTTTT. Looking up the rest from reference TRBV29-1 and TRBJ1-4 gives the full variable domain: SAVISQKPSRDICQRGTSLTIQCQVDSQVTMMFWYRQQPGQSLTLIATANQGSEATYESGFVIDKFPISRPNLTFSTLTVSNMSPEDSSIYLCSGGVGEEKLFFGSGTQLSVL.

Here the CDR3 DNA reads TGTGCCAGCAGATTGCAGGGGGCCTATGGCTACACCTTC. Protein: CASRLQGAYGYTF. The chain is built from TRBV12-3 or TRBV12-4 and TRBJ1-2; TRBD1 matches 8 bases. The J segment lost 4 bases and the V segment lost 6 bases, leaving 4 bases of the junction unmatched. CDR3 length: 13 amino acids.

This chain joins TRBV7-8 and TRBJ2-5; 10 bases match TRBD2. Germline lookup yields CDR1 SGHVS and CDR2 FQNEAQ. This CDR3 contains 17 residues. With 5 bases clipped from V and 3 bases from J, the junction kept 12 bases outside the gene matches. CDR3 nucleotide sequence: TGTGCCAGCAGCAGATATAGCGGGGGGAAAATTAAAGAGACCCAGTACTTC. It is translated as CASSRYSGGKIKETQYF.

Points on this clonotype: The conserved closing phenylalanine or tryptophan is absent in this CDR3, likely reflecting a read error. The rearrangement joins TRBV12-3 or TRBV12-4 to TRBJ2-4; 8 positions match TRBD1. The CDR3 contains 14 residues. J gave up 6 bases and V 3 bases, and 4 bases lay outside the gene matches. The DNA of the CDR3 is TGTGCCAGCAGTTTGAGAGACAGGGGAAACATTCAGTACTTA. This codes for CASSLRDRGNIQYL.

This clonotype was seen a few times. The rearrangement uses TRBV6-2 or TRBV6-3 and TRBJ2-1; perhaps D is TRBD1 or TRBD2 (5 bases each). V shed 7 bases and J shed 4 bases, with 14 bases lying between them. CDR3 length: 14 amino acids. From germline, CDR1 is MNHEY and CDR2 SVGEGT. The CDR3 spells CASIRDPGYNEQFF. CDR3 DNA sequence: TGTGCCAGCATCCGGGACCCGGGTTACAATGAGCAGTTCTTC.

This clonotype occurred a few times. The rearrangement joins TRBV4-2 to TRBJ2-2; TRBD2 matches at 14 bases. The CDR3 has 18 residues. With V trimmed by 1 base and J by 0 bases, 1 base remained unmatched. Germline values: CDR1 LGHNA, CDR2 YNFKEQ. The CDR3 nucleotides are TGTGCCAGCAGCCAAGGACTAGCGGGGGGGGCGAACACCGGGGAGCTGTTTTTT. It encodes CASSQGLAGGANTGELFF.

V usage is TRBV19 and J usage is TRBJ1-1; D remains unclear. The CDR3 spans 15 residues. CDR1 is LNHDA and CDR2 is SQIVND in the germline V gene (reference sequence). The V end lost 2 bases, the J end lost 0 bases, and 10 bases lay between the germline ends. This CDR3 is CASSILVKMNTEAFF. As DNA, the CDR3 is TGTGCCAGTAGTATACTGGTCAAGATGAACACTGAAGCTTTCTTT.

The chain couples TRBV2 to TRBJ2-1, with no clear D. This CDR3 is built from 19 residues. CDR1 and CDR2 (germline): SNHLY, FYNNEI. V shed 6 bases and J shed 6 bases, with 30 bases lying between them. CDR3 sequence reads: CASSENGPPYGLEGNEQFF. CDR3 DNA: TGTGCCAGCAGCGAGAATGGTCCCCCCTACGGCCTGGAAGGCAATGAGCAGTTCTTC.

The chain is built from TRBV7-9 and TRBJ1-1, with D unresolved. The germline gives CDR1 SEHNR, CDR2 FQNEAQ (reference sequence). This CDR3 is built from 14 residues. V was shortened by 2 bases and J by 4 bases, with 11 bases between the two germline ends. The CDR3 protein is CASSLLQLATEAFF. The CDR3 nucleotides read TGTGCCAGCAGCTTATTACAGTTGGCCACTGAAGCTTTCTTT.

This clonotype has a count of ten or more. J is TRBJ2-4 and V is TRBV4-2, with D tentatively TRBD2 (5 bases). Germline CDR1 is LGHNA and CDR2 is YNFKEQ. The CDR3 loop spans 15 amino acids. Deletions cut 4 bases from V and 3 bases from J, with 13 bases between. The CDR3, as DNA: TGTGCCAGCAGCCCCGGCGGGCGGAGCAAAAACATTCAGTACTTC. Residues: CASSPGGRSKNIQYF.

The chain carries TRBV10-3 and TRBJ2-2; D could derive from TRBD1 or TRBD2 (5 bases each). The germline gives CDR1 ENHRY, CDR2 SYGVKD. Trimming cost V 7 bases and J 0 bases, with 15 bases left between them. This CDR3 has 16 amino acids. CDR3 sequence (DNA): TGTGCCATCACTCCGAGAGGGGACCCGAACACCGGGGAGCTGTTTTTT. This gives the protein CAITPRGDPNTGELFF.

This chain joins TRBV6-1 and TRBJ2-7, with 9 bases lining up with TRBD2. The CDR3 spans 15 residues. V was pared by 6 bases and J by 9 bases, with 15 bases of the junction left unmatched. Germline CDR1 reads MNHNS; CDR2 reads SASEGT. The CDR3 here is CASRAPGTSREGQYF. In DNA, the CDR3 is TGTGCCAGCAGAGCCCCAGGGACTAGCCGTGAGGGGCAGTACTTC.

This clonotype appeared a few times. Written as DNA, the CDR3 is TGTGCCAGCAGCTTAGCGCTACGTGAGCAGTTCTTC. Amino acid sequence: CASSLALREQFF. This chain joins TRBV7-2 and TRBJ2-1; no reliable D call. Germline assignment: CDR1 SGHTA and CDR2 FQGNSA. The CDR3 runs 12 residues. V lost 0 bases and J 9 bases, leaving 6 bases between the germline ends.